These 30 T cell receptor beta chains were sequenced from one sample in a study of shared clonotypes between healthy human individuals. Here immunoSEQ multiplex PCR was the method, and the copy in TCRdb shows in-frame clones only, minus some. The data contain 850,000 to 1,200,000 clones, around 74% of them seen just once; the ten biggest clones take up 1.4% to 1.5%. The sequencing input was memory CD4+ T cells sorted from blood. Subset indicated: CD45RA-negative fraction. These receptors all stem from a man aged 18 to 29 in good health.

V is TRBV7-2 and J is TRBJ2-5; the D is unclear. The germline CDR1 and CDR2 sequences are SGHTA and FQGNSA. The CDR3 has 11 residues. V lost 6 bases, J lost 2 bases, and 4 bases lay in between. CDR3 sequence: CASRPQETQYF. The CDR3 region has the DNA TGTGCCAGCAGACCTCAAGAGACCCAGTACTTC. Full variable domain (outside the CDR3, taken from reference TRBV7-2 and TRBJ2-5): GAGVSQSPSNKVTEKGKDVELRCDPISGHTALYWYRQSLGQGLEFLIYFQGNSAPDKSGLPSDRFSAERTGGSVSTLTIQRTQQEDSAVYLCASRPQETQYFGPGTRLLVL.

This clone was counted between two and nine times. The CDR3 sequence is CASSESKGYGYTF. The DNA of the CDR3 is TGCGCCAGCAGTGAGTCGAAAGGATATGGCTACACCTTC. This chain uses TRBV10-1 with TRBJ1-2; D gene ambiguous. The CDR3 has 13 amino acids. The V gene's germline CDR1 is WNHNN and CDR2 SYGVQD (reference sequence). V shed 0 bases and J shed 5 bases, with 7 bases lying between them.

The chain recombines TRBV6-1 with TRBJ1-6; the D gene is possibly TRBD1 (5 bases). V was shortened by 6 bases and J by 13 bases, with 13 bases between the two germline ends. This CDR3 region has 12 residues. The germline V gene has CDR1 MNHNS and CDR2 SASEGT. The DNA of the CDR3 is TGTGCCAGCAGCCGTGACAGTCTTCCCCTCCACTTT. This encodes CASSRDSLPLHF.

This chain connects TRBV9 to TRBJ1-4; 7 bases fit TRBD1. The CDR3 is 16 residues long. Per germline, CDR1 SGDLS and CDR2 YYNGEE. V lost 2 bases, J lost 2 bases, and 6 bases stayed unmatched. CDR3 in amino acids: CASSVSTGETNEKLFF. The CDR3 nucleotides are TGTGCCAGCAGCGTTTCTACAGGGGAGACTAATGAAAAACTGTTTTTT.

This chain uses TRBV11-2 with TRBJ2-1; 10 bases fit TRBD1. CDR3 size: 17 residues. Germline V gene data show CDR1 as SGHAT and CDR2 as FQNNGV. The V and J ends lost 5 bases and 9 bases, in that order; junction bases with no gene match: 16. DNA of the CDR3: TGTGCCAGCAGCACAATCCGGGACAGGGGTCGGCCGGGTGAGCAGTTCTTC. Amino acid sequence: CASSTIRDRGRPGEQFF.

V gene TRBV19 combines with J gene TRBJ1-5; no firm D call. V lost 3 bases to trimming and J lost 2 bases, with 14 bases between them. Looked up from germline, CDR1 is LNHDA and CDR2 is SQIVND (reference sequence). The CDR3 consists of 16 residues. The CDR3 DNA reads TGTGCCAGTAGTATGGCTGGGCGTATCGGCAATCAGCCCCAGCATTTT. Encoded protein: CASSMAGRIGNQPQHF.

This clone was observed a single time. This chain uses TRBV5-4 with TRBJ2-7; D gene uncertain. V dropped 0 bases and J dropped 4 bases, with 11 bases sitting between them. CDR1 and CDR2 from the germline V gene are SGHNT and YYREEE (reference sequence). The CDR3 extends over 14 amino acids. Here the CDR3 DNA reads TGTGCCAGCAGCTTGGATAGGTTTTCTTACGAGCAGTACTTC. Its protein product is CASSLDRFSYEQYF.

This clone appeared a single time. V and J are TRBV10-3 and TRBJ1-1; D unresolved. The CDR3 contains 14 residues. V was trimmed by 0 bases and J by 3 bases, leaving 8 bases between them. CDR1 and CDR2 (germline): ENHRY, SYGVKD. The CDR3 spells CAISESRSHTEAFF. In DNA, the CDR3 is TGTGCCATCAGTGAGTCCAGGTCGCACACTGAAGCTTTCTTT.

The chain couples TRBV6-1 to TRBJ2-7; D unclear. The V end lost 7 bases, the J end lost 4 bases, and 5 bases lay between the germline ends. The CDR3 has 10 residues. Germline loops: CDR1 MNHNS, CDR2 SASEGT. DNA for the CDR3: TGTGCCAGCAAAGGTTACGAGCAGTACTTC. It codes for CASKGYEQYF.

The chain is built from TRBV28 and TRBJ1-6; D is uncertain. V lost 7 bases and J 7 bases, leaving 8 bases between the germline ends. Germline loops: CDR1 MDHEN, CDR2 SYDVKM. The CDR3 has 12 residues. CDR3 DNA: TGTGCCAGCATCAGCAGGAATTCACCCCTCCACTTT. It specifies CASISRNSPLHF.

The chain uses TRBV19 and TRBJ1-1, with no clear D. This CDR3 region has 16 residues. Germline values: CDR1 LNHDA, CDR2 SQIVND (reference sequence). Trimming stripped 6 bases from V and 1 base from J, with 18 bases between. CDR3 in amino acids: CASRSLGLLENTEAFF. In nucleotides, the CDR3 is TGTGCCAGTAGATCCCTAGGCCTACTGGAGAACACTGAAGCTTTCTTT.

This chain joins TRBV11-3 and TRBJ1-5; D possibly corresponds to TRBD1 (6 bases). The V end was cut by 11 bases, the J end by 1 base, with 15 bases between. The CDR3 loop spans 14 amino acids. Looked up from germline, CDR1 is SGHNT and CDR2 is YENEEA. The CDR3 spells CAFEGQRSNQPQHF. DNA of the CDR3: TGTGCCTTCGAGGGACAACGAAGCAATCAGCCCCAGCATTTT.

V is TRBV6-1 and J is TRBJ1-6; no clear D. V was shortened by 7 bases and J by 7 bases, with 11 bases between the two germline ends. The germline V gene encodes CDR1 MNHNS and CDR2 SASEGT. This CDR3 contains 13 residues. Here the CDR3 reads CASTGRTNSPLHF. CDR3 coding DNA: TGTGCCAGCACCGGGCGGACCAATTCACCCCTCCACTTT.

The V gene is TRBV7-9, the J gene TRBJ2-5; D remains unclear. The germline V gene has CDR1 SEHNR and CDR2 FQNEAQ (reference sequence). The V gene lost 5 bases and the J gene lost 4 bases, with 14 bases spanning the gap. This CDR3 is 14 amino acids long. CDR3 protein: CASSPRSVRETQYF. CDR3 DNA sequence: TGTGCCAGCAGCCCCAGGTCCGTTCGAGAGACCCAGTACTTC.

This sequence joins TRBV10-3 and TRBJ1-3; tentatively, D is TRBD1 (5 bases). V was pared by 4 bases and J by 0 bases, with 10 bases between. The CDR3 covers 15 residues. Germline CDR1 and CDR2: ENHRY and SYGVKD. For the CDR3, the DNA is TGTGCCATCAGTGCCGACAGCCGCTCTGGAAACACCATATATTTT. It encodes CAISADSRSGNTIYF.

This chain links TRBV7-9 with TRBJ1-1; unclear D gene. Trimming shortened V by 1 base and J by 6 bases, and 9 bases separated the two germline ends. From germline, CDR1 is SEHNR and CDR2 FQNEAQ (reference sequence). The CDR3 length is 13 residues. The CDR3 sequence is CASSLESTSEAFF. CDR3 DNA sequence: TGTGCCAGCAGCTTAGAGTCGACATCTGAAGCTTTCTTT.

CDR3 sequence: CASSSSLTPYTDTQYF. The CDR3 DNA follows: TGTGCCAGCAGCTCTTCACTGACACCATACACAGATACGCAGTATTTT. The chain combines TRBV7-9 with TRBJ2-3; no clear D gene. V lost 4 bases and J 2 bases, leaving 16 bases between the germline ends. The CDR3 loop spans 16 amino acids. The germline V gene encodes CDR1 SEHNR and CDR2 FQNEAQ (reference sequence).

This clone was recorded at least ten times. At the DNA level, this CDR3 is encoded by other sequences in the same sample as well. The chain carries TRBV11-2 and TRBJ2-3, with 7 bases that match TRBD1. Germline lookup yields CDR1 SGHAT and CDR2 FQNNGV. V lost 4 bases and J lost 6; bases outside the gene matches: 16. The CDR3 spans 17 residues. CDR3: CASSSLLTGLRMDTQYF. In DNA form, the CDR3 reads TGTGCCAGCAGCTCTCTCCTGACAGGGTTGAGAATGGATACGCAGTATTTT.

This chain joins TRBV30 and TRBJ1-5; D possibly corresponds to TRBD1 (5 bases). This CDR3 has 12 amino acids. Deletions cut 5 bases from V and 8 bases from J, with 13 bases between. CDR1 GTSNPN and CDR2 SVGIG come from the germline V gene (reference sequence). CDR3 sequence (DNA): TGTGCCTGGGCGGCTTTAGGGGAGCCCCAGCATTTT. Translation: CAWAALGEPQHF.

This sequence joins TRBV7-8 and TRBJ2-5, with D possibly TRBD1 on 7 matching bases. This CDR3 has 11 amino acids. Looked up from germline, CDR1 is SGHVS and CDR2 is FQNEAQ. The V gene lost 5 bases and the J gene lost 10 bases, with 11 bases spanning the gap. The CDR3 nucleotides are TGTGCCAGCAGCCCCAGGGGGGACCAGTACTTC. Its protein is CASSPRGDQYF. Variable domain in full (rest from reference TRBV7-8 and TRBJ2-5): GAGVSQSPRYKVAKRGQDVALRCDPISGHVSLFWYQQALGQGPEFLTYFQNEAQLDKSGLPSDRFFAERPEGSVSTLKIQRTQQEDSAVYLCASSPRGDQYFGPGTRLLVL.

In the case of this clone: It differs at one base from a far larger clone, so likely a read error. The chain has TRBV7-9 and TRBJ2-1, with 7 bases matching TRBD1. There are 15 residues in the CDR3. From germline, CDR1 is SEHNR and CDR2 FQNEAQ (reference sequence). V dropped 5 bases and J dropped 6; count of bases not matched to a gene: 10. CDR3 residues: CASSRQGGVCNEQFF. CDR3 DNA: TGTGCCAGCAGCAGACAGGGCGGAGTCTGCAATGAGCAGTTCTTC.

This clone was detected only a few times. Additional DNA sequences in this sample encode the identical CDR3. This chain joins TRBV6-1 and TRBJ1-1; possible D gene TRBD1, 5 bases. Trimming shortened V by 4 bases and J by 0 bases, and 6 bases separated the two germline ends. Germline loops: CDR1 MNHNS, CDR2 SASEGT. The CDR3 spans 13 residues. The CDR3 DNA reads TGTGCCAGCAGTGTACAGGTGAACACTGAAGCTTTCTTT. Translation gives CASSVQVNTEAFF.

The chain is built from TRBV6-1 and TRBJ2-3; D perhaps matches TRBD2 (7 bases). V was pared by 8 bases and J by 5 bases, with 17 bases between. CDR1 is MNHNS, CDR2 SASEGT, per germline. The CDR3 covers 14 residues. The CDR3 bases are TGTGCCAGCGAAGACGGGGGGCCTCAAGATACGCAGTATTTT. Translation: CASEDGGPQDTQYF.

This chain links TRBV5-6 with TRBJ2-7; D unresolved. CDR3 length equals 15 residues. Germline CDR1 SGHDT, CDR2 YYEEEE. Between the trimmed V and J ends, which lost 2 bases and 2 bases, there was a span of 14 bases. The CDR3 DNA reads as TGTGCCAGCAGCTTTAAACTTACTACTACCTACGAGCAGTACTTC. Residues: CASSFKLTTTYEQYF.

CDR3 amino acids: CASSPPRTVSGNTIYF. DNA of the CDR3: TGTGCCAGCTCACCACCGAGGACGGTCTCTGGAAACACCATATATTTT. The chain is built from TRBV18 and TRBJ1-3; D ambiguous. Looked up from germline, CDR1 is KGHSH and CDR2 is LQKENI. V lost 0 bases and J lost 0, with 9 bases in between. The CDR3 runs 16 residues.

The chain combines TRBV28 with TRBJ2-3; 8 bases agree with TRBD2. Trimming removed 8 bases from V and 0 bases from J; junction bases left unmatched: 4. Germline-derived CDR1 and CDR2 are MDHEN and SYDVKM. The CDR3 is made up of 14 amino acids. The CDR3 nucleotides are TGTGCCAGCCGGGGGGGCCGAAGCACAGATACGCAGTATTTT. Translated, it gives CASRGGRSTDTQYF.

This chain connects TRBV15 to TRBJ2-5; D is possibly TRBD2 (6 bases). The ends were cut back, 3 bases at V and 1 base at J, with 15 bases in the middle. The germline gives CDR1 LNHNV, CDR2 YYDKDF (reference sequence). The CDR3 contains 16 residues. The CDR3 nucleotides are TGTGCCACCAGCAGCGCCAACACCGGGGGCCAAGAGACCCAGTACTTC. Translating gives CATSSANTGGQETQYF.

The V gene is TRBV18, the J gene TRBJ2-4; D is tentatively TRBD1 or TRBD2 (5 bases each). V was shortened by 1 base and J by 8 bases, with 18 bases between the two germline ends. The CDR3 loop spans 16 amino acids. The germline gives CDR1 KGHSH, CDR2 LQKENI. The CDR3 DNA is TGTGCCAGCTCACCACAGGCAGGGACCGTTTCGGACATTCAGTACTTC. Protein: CASSPQAGTVSDIQYF.

The gene calls are TRBV9 and TRBJ2-1, with 8 bases identical to TRBD1. The germline V gene encodes CDR1 SGDLS and CDR2 YYNGEE. With V trimmed by 3 bases and J by 2 bases, 1 base remained unmatched. This CDR3 spans 14 amino acids. Written as DNA, the CDR3 is TGTGCCAGCAGCGGGGGACAGGCCTACAATGAGCAGTTCTTC. Amino acids: CASSGGQAYNEQFF.

The chain uses TRBV30 and TRBJ2-1; TRBD2 aligns across 15 bases. The V and J ends lost 6 bases and 7 bases, in that order; junction bases with no gene match: 7. There are 15 residues in the CDR3. Germline assignment: CDR1 GTSNPN and CDR2 SVGIG (reference sequence). CDR3: CACNLGLAGGNEQFF. In DNA, the CDR3 is TGTGCCTGCAACCTAGGACTAGCGGGAGGGAATGAGCAGTTCTTC. Drawing the rest from reference TRBV30 and TRBJ2-1, the complete variable domain is SQTIHQWPATLVQPVGSPLSLECTVEGTSNPNLYWYRQAAGRGLQLLFYSVGIGQISSEVPQNLSASRPQDRQFILSSKKLLLSDSGFYLCACNLGLAGGNEQFFGPGTRLTVL.